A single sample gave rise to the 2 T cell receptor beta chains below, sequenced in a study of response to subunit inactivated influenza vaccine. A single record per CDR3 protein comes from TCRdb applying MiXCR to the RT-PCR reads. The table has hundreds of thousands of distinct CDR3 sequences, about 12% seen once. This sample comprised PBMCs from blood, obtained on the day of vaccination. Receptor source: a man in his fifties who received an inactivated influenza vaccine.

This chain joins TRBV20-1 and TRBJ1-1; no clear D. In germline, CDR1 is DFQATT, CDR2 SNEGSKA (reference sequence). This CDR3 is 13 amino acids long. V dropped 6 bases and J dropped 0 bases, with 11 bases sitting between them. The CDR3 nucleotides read TGCAGTGCCCCCCGCCCCATGAACACTGAAGCTTTCTTT. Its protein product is CSAPRPMNTEAFF.

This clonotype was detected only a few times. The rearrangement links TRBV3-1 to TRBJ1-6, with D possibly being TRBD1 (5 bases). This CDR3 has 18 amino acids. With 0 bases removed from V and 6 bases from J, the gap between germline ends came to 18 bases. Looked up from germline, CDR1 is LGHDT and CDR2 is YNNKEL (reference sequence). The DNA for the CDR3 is TGTGCCAGCAGCCAAGATCCGGGGACTTGGGTATCTAATTCACCCCTCCACTTT. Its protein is CASSQDPGTWVSNSPLHF. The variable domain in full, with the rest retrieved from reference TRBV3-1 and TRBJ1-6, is DTAVSQTPKYLVTQMGNDKSIKCEQNLGHDTMYWYKQDSKKFLKIMFSYNNKELIINETVPNRFSPKSPDKAHLNLHINSLELGDSAVYFCASSQDPGTWVSNSPLHFGNGTRLTVT.